Below, 18 T cell receptor beta chains from the same sample are listed, as sequenced in a study of CD8+CD57+ T cells in acquired aplastic anemia. It was genomic DNA that served as the template for profiling TCR beta VDJ and CDR3. TCRdb re-called the reads with MiXCR, one entry per CDR3 protein. Altogether around 170,000 distinct CDR3 sequences are present, approximately 49% being singletons, with the ten largest covering 2.9%. The sample was sorted CD4+, CD8+, or CD8+CD57+ T cells (not recorded which) from PBMCs. These receptors were taken from a human donor in good health.

Many counts were recorded for this clonotype. The V gene is TRBV6-1, the J gene TRBJ1-2; D is ambiguous. Trimming removed 6 bases at V and 5 bases at J, with 10 bases between. This CDR3 contains 12 residues. Germline V CDR1 and CDR2: MNHNS, SASEGT. CDR3 sequence (DNA): TGTGCCAGCAGAACAGCCGGGTATGGCTACACCTTC. This gives the protein CASRTAGYGYTF.

This clonotype was found many times. The V call is TRBV19, the J call TRBJ1-1; D might be TRBD1 (6 bases). There are 13 residues in the CDR3. Germline V gene lookup returns CDR1 LNHDA and CDR2 SQIVND (reference sequence). V lost 4 bases, J lost 10 bases, and 16 bases lay in between. The CDR3 spells CASSRLTGAGAFF. The CDR3 DNA reads TGTGCCAGTAGTAGGCTCACGGGGGCTGGAGCTTTCTTT.

The J gene is TRBJ2-1, the V gene TRBV7-6; the D is unclear. The CDR3 extends over 15 amino acids. CDR1 is SGHVS, CDR2 FNYEAQ, per germline. The ends were cut back, 7 bases at V and 8 bases at J, with 21 bases in the middle. CDR3 nucleotides: TGTGCCAGCACTCGCACTCGAAGCGAGATCCATGAGCAGTTCTTC. It yields the protein CASTRTRSEIHEQFF. The whole variable domain, filled in from reference TRBV7-6 and TRBJ2-1, reads GAGVSQSPRYKVTKRGQDVALRCDPISGHVSLYWYRQALGQGPEFLTYFNYEAQQDKSGLPNDRFSAERPEGSISTLTIQRTEQRDSAMYRCASTRTRSEIHEQFFGPGTRLTVL.

This clonotype was detected many times. The J gene is TRBJ1-3, the V gene TRBV4-1; D is undetermined. V was shortened by 3 bases and J by 0 bases, with 12 bases between the two germline ends. In germline, CDR1 is MGHRA, CDR2 YSYEKL. The CDR3 length is 16 residues. CDR3 loop: CASSQAGRSSGNTIYF. In nucleotides, the CDR3 is TGCGCCAGCAGCCAGGCTGGACGGAGCTCTGGAAACACCATATATTTT.

V and J are TRBV6-1 and TRBJ2-5; D not certain. Judging by the DNA end, TRBJ2-7 fits better; the J call may be wrong. The CDR3 length is 13 residues. CDR1 and CDR2 (germline): MNHNS, SASEGT. The CDR3 region has the DNA TGTGCCAGCAGTGAATCCATCTCCTACGAGCAGTACTTC. Amino acids: CASSESISYEQYF.

The chain links TRBV7-2 to TRBJ1-1; 10 bases are shared with TRBD1. This CDR3 is built from 15 residues. Trimming at V came to 0 bases and at J to 10 bases, leaving 8 bases not matched to a gene. Germline CDR1 is SGHTA and CDR2 is FQGNSA. The CDR3 DNA sequence: TGTGCCAGCAGCTTAGCGTTAGACAGGGGGCGCGGAGCTTTCTTT. It is translated as CASSLALDRGRGAFF. The variable domain in full, completed from reference TRBV7-2 and TRBJ1-1, reads GAGVSQSPSNKVTEKGKDVELRCDPISGHTALYWYRQSLGQGLEFLIYFQGNSAPDKSGLPSDRFSAERTGGSVSTLTIQRTQQEDSAVYLCASSLALDRGRGAFFGQGTRLTVV.

V gene TRBV10-3 combines with J gene TRBJ2-3, with D perhaps TRBD1 (6 bases). Germline V gene lookup returns CDR1 ENHRY and CDR2 SYGVKD. The ends were cut back, 6 bases at V and 1 base at J, with 17 bases in the middle. This CDR3 comprises 16 residues. The chain's CDR3 is CAIRASTGLGTDTQYF. CDR3 in DNA: TGTGCCATCAGAGCTTCCACAGGGTTGGGCACAGATACGCAGTATTTT.

The rearrangement joins TRBV5-4 to TRBJ2-7; 9 bases are shared with TRBD1. Germline-derived CDR1 and CDR2 are SGHNT and YYREEE (reference sequence). CDR3 length equals 14 residues. Unmatched junction bases numbered 7, after V lost 4 bases and J lost 5 bases. CDR3 DNA sequence: TGTGCCAGCAGCCCTGGGACAGGGAGAGACGAGCAGTACTTC. It specifies CASSPGTGRDEQYF. The full variable domain, rest sourced from reference TRBV5-4 and TRBJ2-7, is ETGVTQSPTHLIKTRGQQVTLRCSSQSGHNTVSWYQQALGQGPQFIFQYYREEENGRGNFPPRFSGLQFPNYSSELNVNALELDDSALYLCASSPGTGRDEQYFGPGTRLTVT.

The V and J genes are TRBV11-2 and TRBJ2-3, with D uncertain. The CDR3 totals 15 residues. Germline V gene sequence: CDR1 SGHAT, CDR2 FQNNGV. Trimming removed 9 bases from V and 0 bases from J, with 16 bases in between. CDR3 bases: TGTGCCAGGGACCCGGGTATGCCTAGCACAGATACGCAGTATTTT. This encodes CARDPGMPSTDTQYF. The complete variable domain, with remaining parts taken from reference TRBV11-2 and TRBJ2-3, reads EAGVAQSPRYKIIEKRQSVAFWCNPISGHATLYWYQQILGQGPKLLIQFQNNGVVDDSQLPKDRFSAERLKGVDSTLKIQPAKLEDSAVYLCARDPGMPSTDTQYFGPGTRLTVL.

This clonotype was counted many times. The rearrangement uses TRBV24-1 and TRBJ2-5; TRBD2 might be the D (6 bases). Germline lookup yields CDR1 KGHDR and CDR2 SFDVKD. Trimming took 4 bases from V and 5 from J, leaving 10 bases between them. The CDR3 consists of 13 residues. The CDR3 loop is CATSDGGRETQYF. The CDR3 coding sequence is TGTGCCACCAGTGACGGAGGGCGGGAGACCCAGTACTTC.

This clonotype appeared many times. The chain couples TRBV29-1 to TRBJ2-1; 10 positions agree with TRBD1. With 5 bases clipped from V and 12 bases from J, the junction kept 16 bases outside the gene matches. Germline loops: CDR1 SQVTM, CDR2 ANQGSEA. The CDR3 is 15 residues long. This CDR3 reads CSVLLPGQGYLRQFF. In DNA form, the CDR3 reads TGCAGCGTTCTATTACCGGGACAGGGGTATCTGCGGCAGTTCTTC.

The chain is built from TRBV3-1 and TRBJ2-5; either TRBD1 or TRBD2 may fit D (5 bases each). The CDR3 spans 15 residues. Germline V gene sequence: CDR1 LGHDT, CDR2 YNNKEL (reference sequence). The V end was cut by 4 bases, the J end by 5 bases, with 17 bases between. The CDR3 region is CASSPRERGVETQYF. The DNA for the CDR3 is TGTGCCAGCAGCCCCCGGGAAAGGGGTGTGGAGACCCAGTACTTC.

The chain couples TRBV25-1 to TRBJ2-1; D remains unclear. Trimming left V 3 bases short and J 11 bases short, with 14 bases between. The CDR3 runs 13 residues. Germline CDR1 is MGHDK and CDR2 is SYGVNS. The CDR3 nucleotides are TGTGCCAGCAGTGATTACTCCCTGGGTAAGCAGTTCTTC. Protein sequence: CASSDYSLGKQFF. The full variable domain, its missing parts supplied by reference TRBV25-1 and TRBJ2-1, is EADIYQTPRYLVIGTGKKITLECSQTMGHDKMYWYQQDPGMELHLIHYSYGVNSTEKGDLSSESTVSRIRTEHFPLTLESARPSHTSQYLCASSDYSLGKQFFGPGTRLTVL.

The chain has TRBV12-3 or TRBV12-4 and TRBJ2-5; 10 bases fit TRBD2. CDR3 length: 15 amino acids. V lost 4 bases and J lost 1; bases outside the gene matches: 3. CDR3: CASSSRLAGQETQYF. As DNA, the CDR3 is TGTGCCAGCAGTTCTCGACTAGCGGGCCAAGAGACCCAGTACTTC.

This clonotype appeared many times. The V call is TRBV29-1, the J call TRBJ2-7; the D gene could be TRBD1 or TRBD2 (5 bases each). The V gene's germline CDR1 is SQVTM and CDR2 ANQGSEA. This CDR3 contains 13 residues. Trimming removed 4 bases at V and 1 base at J, with 11 bases between. The CDR3 DNA reads TGCAGCGTTGGAGGGGTGGGTTCCTACGAGCAGTACTTC. Encoded protein: CSVGGVGSYEQYF.

The chain uses TRBV7-9 and TRBJ2-2; 8 bases are a match to TRBD1. Losses at the gene ends were 6 bases for V and 1 base for J; bases not matched to a gene: 4. Germline V CDR1 and CDR2: SEHNR, FQNEAQ (reference sequence). The CDR3 consists of 15 residues. The CDR3 here is CASSHGQGNTGELFF. The CDR3 DNA reads TGTGCCAGCAGTCATGGACAGGGGAACACCGGGGAGCTGTTTTTT.

This clonotype was seen a handful of times. A read error may account for a junction end that differs from germline. This chain connects TRBV7-9 to TRBJ1-4; D is uncertain. Germline CDR1 reads SEHNR; CDR2 reads FQNEAQ (reference sequence). This CDR3 comprises 14 residues. CDR3 DNA: TGTGCCAGCAGCTTACCCCCCGGGGAAGAAAAACTGGTTTTT. Encoded protein: CASSLPPGEEKLVF.

J is TRBJ2-7 and V is TRBV24-1, with 13 bases lining up with TRBD2. Looked up from germline, CDR1 is KGHDR and CDR2 is SFDVKD. This CDR3 comprises 16 residues. V was clipped by 3 bases and J by 7 bases; unmatched bases: 8. The CDR3 protein is CATSDPRTSGREEQYF. The DNA for the CDR3 is TGTGCCACCAGTGATCCTCGGACTAGCGGGAGAGAGGAGCAGTACTTC.